These 22 T cell receptor beta chains were all obtained from the same sample, sequenced in a study of siplizumab effects on memory and regulatory T cells. Sequencing used immunoSEQ multiplex PCR; TCRdb keeps in-frame clones, though not all of them. The data show about 100,000 clones, with approximately 94% seen just once and 1% to 1.5% held by the top ten. The sequencing sample was made of non-Treg CD4+ T cells sorted from blood. Receptors were obtained from a human donor in good health.

The chain links TRBV18 to TRBJ1-5, with unresolved D. The germline gives CDR1 KGHSH, CDR2 LQKENI. V dropped 1 base and J dropped 5 bases, with 6 bases sitting between them. This CDR3 region has 13 residues. The CDR3 region has the DNA TGTGCCAGCTCACCACAGCGGGATCAGCCCCAGCATTTT. Its translation: CASSPQRDQPQHF.

This rearrangement joins TRBV7-9 to TRBJ2-5, with D unresolved. Germline V gene lookup returns CDR1 SEHNR and CDR2 FQNEAQ (reference sequence). The CDR3 has 14 amino acids. V was trimmed by 1 base and J by 2 bases, leaving 8 bases between them. CDR3 protein: CASSLGSWQETQYF. The CDR3 DNA is TGTGCCAGCAGCTTAGGATCATGGCAAGAGACCCAGTACTTC.

This sequence joins TRBV18 and TRBJ2-7; unclear D gene. Trimming pared 1 base from V and 3 bases from J, leaving 13 bases between. The germline V gene encodes CDR1 KGHSH and CDR2 LQKENI. The CDR3 is 15 residues long. The CDR3 region is CASSPLLGEYYEQYF. CDR3 nucleotide sequence: TGTGCCAGCTCACCACTATTAGGAGAATACTACGAGCAGTACTTC.

The chain employs TRBV2 and TRBJ2-2; 10 nucleotides align to TRBD1. V lost 5 bases and J lost 11; bases outside the gene matches: 14. This CDR3 has 16 amino acids. CDR1 is SNHLY, CDR2 FYNNEI, per germline. This CDR3 reads CASSQDRGSILGELFF. The CDR3, as DNA: TGTGCCAGCAGTCAGGACAGGGGGAGTATCTTGGGCGAGCTGTTTTTT.

The chain joins TRBV27 to TRBJ2-7, with 9 nucleotides matching TRBD1. The J segment lost 2 bases and the V segment lost 6 bases, leaving 14 bases of the junction unmatched. The CDR3 is 17 amino acids. Germline CDR1 is MNHEY and CDR2 is SMNVEV (reference sequence). CDR3: CASSPRLYGTGTYEQYF. Written as DNA, the CDR3 is TGTGCCAGCAGCCCTAGGCTTTACGGGACAGGGACCTACGAGCAGTACTTC.

A single count supports this clone. The J gene is TRBJ2-5, the V gene TRBV5-4; 8 bases line up with TRBD1. V was pared by 4 bases and J by 5 bases, with 4 bases of the junction left unmatched. This CDR3 is built from 13 residues. Germline V CDR1 and CDR2: SGHNT, YYREEE (reference sequence). In nucleotides, the CDR3 is TGTGCCAGCAGCGTACAGGGGGATGAGACCCAGTACTTC. As protein: CASSVQGDETQYF. Based on the CDR3 plus reference TRBV5-4 and TRBJ2-5, the full variable domain is ETGVTQSPTHLIKTRGQQVTLRCSSQSGHNTVSWYQQALGQGPQFIFQYYREEENGRGNFPPRFSGLQFPNYSSELNVNALELDDSALYLCASSVQGDETQYFGPGTRLLVL.

The chain carries TRBV7-2 and TRBJ2-1; weak D call: TRBD1 (5 bases). V lost 0 bases and J 3 bases, leaving 12 bases between the germline ends. This CDR3 spans 16 amino acids. Looked up from germline, CDR1 is SGHTA and CDR2 is FQGNSA. CDR3 DNA: TGTGCCAGCAGCTTAGCTGGCGGACACTACTACAATGAGCAGTTCTTC. It translates to CASSLAGGHYYNEQFF.

A word on this clone: A read error may produce the germline difference seen at one junction end. The rearrangement links TRBV7-7 to TRBJ2-5, with unresolved D. Germline assignment: CDR1 SSHAT and CDR2 FNYEAQ (reference sequence). The CDR3 covers 15 residues. CDR3 protein: CASSLESGYGATQYF. CDR3 DNA sequence: TGTGCTAGCAGCTTAGAGTCTGGGTATGGCGCGACCCAGTACTTC.

In DNA form, the CDR3 reads TGTGCCAGCAGCTTTACCAGACCTACGCAGTATTTT. Its translation is CASSFTRPTQYF. This chain joins TRBV11-2 and TRBJ2-3; D is unclear. Germline CDR1 and CDR2: SGHAT and FQNNGV. The CDR3 is 12 residues long. Trimming took 3 bases from V and 8 from J, leaving 9 bases between them.

The genes are TRBV19 and TRBJ2-2; 11 bases align to TRBD2. V lost 7 bases to trimming and J lost 5 bases; unmatched junction nucleotides: 9. Germline V CDR1 and CDR2: LNHDA, SQIVND (reference sequence). The CDR3 extends over 16 amino acids. CDR3 sequence (DNA): TGTGCCAGTACCCCAGTTAGCGGGAGGGGTACCGGGGAGCTGTTTTTT. As protein: CASTPVSGRGTGELFF.

The chain uses TRBV5-1 and TRBJ1-1; D is possibly TRBD1 (6 bases). The germline V gene encodes CDR1 SGHRS and CDR2 YFSETQ. Trimming pared 3 bases from V and 6 bases from J, leaving 15 bases between. CDR3 length equals 14 residues. The DNA of the CDR3 is TGCGCCAGCAGCTGGGACGGGGGCAGCGCTGAAGCTTTCTTT. Protein sequence: CASSWDGGSAEAFF.

The rearrangement links TRBV27 to TRBJ2-7; perhaps TRBD2 as D (6 bases). CDR3 length equals 15 residues. Germline CDR1 MNHEY, CDR2 SMNVEV (reference sequence). V shed 5 bases and J shed 7 bases, with 21 bases lying between them. The CDR3 here is CASSNRGTPGGEQYF. The CDR3 DNA follows: TGTGCCAGCAGTAACCGCGGGACTCCAGGCGGGGAGCAGTACTTC.

The chain links TRBV29-1 to TRBJ1-2; D is unclear. Trimming took off 4 bases at V and 0 bases at J, with 12 bases between the two ends. The CDR3 runs 14 residues. Germline loops: CDR1 SQVTM, CDR2 ANQGSEA. The CDR3, as DNA: TGCAGCGTTGTAGTCACAGATTCTAACTATGGCTACACCTTC. This encodes CSVVVTDSNYGYTF.

The V gene is TRBV15, the J gene TRBJ2-7; 8 bases are shared with TRBD1. The germline V gene encodes CDR1 LNHNV and CDR2 YYDKDF (reference sequence). The junction had 6 bases not matched to a gene; V was cut back by 1 base and J by 4 bases. The length of the CDR3 is 15 residues. As DNA, the CDR3 is TGTGCCACCAGCAGAGCGGGGACAGGCTTTTACGAGCAGTACTTC. Residues: CATSRAGTGFYEQYF.

The chain employs TRBV27 and TRBJ1-5; 9 bases match TRBD1. V lost 9 bases, J lost 2 bases, and 8 bases stayed unmatched. This CDR3 contains 15 residues. Per the germline V gene, CDR1 is MNHEY and CDR2 is SMNVEV (reference sequence). The DNA for the CDR3 is TGTGCCAGTTCTACAGGGGGCGCGGGCAATCAGCCCCAGCATTTT. This encodes CASSTGGAGNQPQHF.

The chain is built from TRBV5-6 and TRBJ1-2; D is uncertain. Germline assignment: CDR1 SGHDT and CDR2 YYEEEE. Trimming stripped 4 bases from V and 4 bases from J, with 17 bases between. CDR3 length equals 15 residues. CDR3 protein: CASSAPELPSYGYTF. The CDR3 bases are TGTGCCAGCAGCGCCCCAGAGTTGCCGAGCTATGGCTACACCTTC.

This chain joins TRBV28 and TRBJ2-7, with D possibly being TRBD1 (6 bases). The germline gives CDR1 MDHEN, CDR2 SYDVKM. The CDR3 is 13 amino acids. V was shortened by 5 bases and J by 2 bases, with 10 bases between the two germline ends. The CDR3 region is CASSLTGTYEQYF. The CDR3 coding sequence is TGTGCCAGCAGTCTGACAGGAACCTACGAGCAGTACTTC.

V gene TRBV11-2 combines with J gene TRBJ1-1, with 7 bases identical to TRBD1. CDR3 length equals 16 residues. Germline V gene lookup returns CDR1 SGHAT and CDR2 FQNNGV. The V segment lost 5 bases and the J segment 0 bases; nucleotides outside the gene matches: 9. The CDR3 reads CASSPGTVTLNTEAFF. CDR3 in DNA: TGTGCCAGCAGCCCCGGGACAGTGACTTTGAACACTGAAGCTTTCTTT.

This chain uses TRBV7-2 with TRBJ2-1; D may be TRBD1 or TRBD2 (6 bases each). The CDR3 length is 15 residues. V lost 5 bases to trimming and J lost 1 base, with 12 bases between them. Germline CDR1 is SGHTA and CDR2 is FQGNSA. CDR3 in DNA: TGTGCCAGCAGCACACTAGGGGGGTCCTACAATGAGCAGTTCTTC. It yields the protein CASSTLGGSYNEQFF.

The chain combines TRBV5-1 with TRBJ2-5; 8 bases map to TRBD1. The CDR3 runs to 13 residues. CDR1 and CDR2 (germline): SGHRS, YFSETQ. V lost 2 bases and J lost 4; bases outside the gene matches: 1. CDR3 amino acids: CASSLQGGETQYF. CDR3 nucleotides: TGCGCCAGCAGCTTACAGGGGGGAGAGACCCAGTACTTC.

The chain uses TRBV21-1 and TRBJ2-1. TRBV21-1 is a pseudogene segment. CDR3 length: 16 amino acids. The CDR3 is CASSPCQLSTYNEQFF. The CDR3 DNA reads as TGTGCCAGCAGCCCCTGTCAGCTGTCAACCTACAATGAGCAGTTCTTC.

The CDR3 loop reads CASSLVDEAFF. As DNA, the CDR3 is TGTGCCAGCAGCTTAGTCGATGAAGCTTTCTTT. The chain links TRBV7-9 to TRBJ1-1, with no clear D. V lost 1 base, J lost 7 bases, and 4 bases lay in between. The CDR3 covers 11 residues. Germline V lookup: CDR1 SEHNR, CDR2 FQNEAQ (reference sequence).